This T cell receptor (beta chain) was captured in a study of blood T cell repertoires in COVID-19. Study-level background: Collection of acute and convalescent COVID-19 samples took place in the United States, Italy and Spain. Sample material is recorded as cDNA or gDNA derived from T cells, B-cell-depleted T cells, or PBMCs.

The CDR3 length is 15 residues. The germline V gene has CDR1 LNHDA and CDR2 SQIVND (reference sequence). Trimming took 5 bases from V and 4 from J; bases not matched to a gene: 5. Authors' analysis steps: Amplification with reference gene primers provided the estimates of nucleated cell counts. Clones were read by immunoSEQ multiplex PCR, and TCRdb kept only the in-frame ones, dropping some. The V and J calls and clone size are taken from that table; D and trimming were inferred from the DNA. The sample records 200,000 to 250,000 clones, around nine tenths being singletons. This clone was seen only a few times.

The chain has TRBV19 and TRBJ2-2, with TRBD1 matching 9 bases. What was sequenced was peripheral blood. The TCR sequence derives from a woman aged 55-69 years with acute or convalescent COVID-19. DNA for the CDR3: TGTGCCAGTAGTCCACAGGGGGCGAGCACCGGGGAGCTGTTTTTT. Its protein is CASSPQGASTGELFF.